The 20 T cell receptor beta chains listed next were all sequenced from one sample in a study of T-cell memory formation after mild COVID-19. Each CDR3 protein gets one entry after TCRdb re-called the 5' RACE reads with MiXCR. The sample lists about 400,000 distinct CDR3 sequences; about 22% were seen once. What was sequenced was PBMCs or a T cell subset sorted from them (not recorded which). The receptor set was obtained from an adult woman who had mild COVID-19 (a few samples of this study predate the infection). Cell type and time point are not known.

This clonotype was observed at least ten times. The CDR3 loop is CASSLTSAYNEQFF. DNA of the CDR3: TGTGCCAGCAGCTTGACTAGCGCCTACAATGAGCAGTTCTTC. This chain links TRBV5-5 with TRBJ2-1; 7 nucleotides line up with TRBD2. There are 14 residues in the CDR3. Trimming took 1 base from V and 2 from J; bases not matched to a gene: 0. Germline V lookup: CDR1 SGHKS, CDR2 YYEKEE (reference sequence).

This clonotype appeared many times. This chain joins TRBV5-1 and TRBJ2-7; 7 bases fit TRBD1. V trimming: 3 bases; J trimming: 4 bases; junction bases outside the gene matches: 1. Looked up from germline, CDR1 is SGHRS and CDR2 is YFSETQ. This CDR3 has 12 residues. In DNA form, the CDR3 reads TGCGCCAGCAGCTCGGACAGGTACGAGCAGTACTTC. This gives the protein CASSSDRYEQYF.

The chain is built from TRBV4-2 and TRBJ2-1, with D maybe TRBD1 (5 bases). The CDR3 totals 14 residues. Looked up from germline, CDR1 is LGHNA and CDR2 is YNFKEQ. The V and J ends lost 6 bases and 0 bases respectively, with 9 bases between them. The CDR3 nucleotides read TGTGCCAGCAGTGGTGGGGCCTCCTACAATGAGCAGTTCTTC. Its translation is CASSGGASYNEQFF.

This clonotype was observed a handful of times. The V call is TRBV9, the J call TRBJ2-2, with 10 bases fitting TRBD1. Trimming at V came to 4 bases and at J to 5 bases, leaving 8 bases not matched to a gene. From germline, CDR1 is SGDLS and CDR2 YYNGEE. This CDR3 region has 16 residues. The CDR3 loop is CASSPTWGQGTGELFF. The CDR3 DNA is TGTGCCAGCAGCCCCACCTGGGGACAGGGGACCGGGGAGCTGTTTTTT. Filled out from reference TRBV9 and TRBJ2-2, the complete variable domain reads DSGVTQTPKHLITATGQRVTLRCSPRSGDLSVYWYQQSLDQGLQFLIQYYNGEERAKGNILERFSAQQFPDLHSELNLSSLELGDSALYFCASSPTWGQGTGELFFGEGSRLTVL.

The chain joins TRBV12-3 or TRBV12-4 to TRBJ2-1; 9 nucleotides align to TRBD2. The CDR3 contains 15 residues. With 6 bases clipped from V and 6 bases from J, the junction kept 9 bases outside the gene matches. CDR3 bases: TGTGCCAGCAGACGGGGGAGGACTAGCGTCAATGAGCAGTTCTTC. This encodes CASRRGRTSVNEQFF.

This clonotype was found a few times. The chain combines TRBV10-3 with TRBJ2-7; 8 nucleotides agree with TRBD2. V lost 9 bases and J lost 5; bases outside the gene matches: 6. The germline gives CDR1 ENHRY, CDR2 SYGVKD. The CDR3 length is 12 residues. The CDR3 sequence: CAIGTSFDEQYF. The CDR3 nucleotides are TGTGCCATTGGGACTAGTTTTGACGAGCAGTACTTC.

The V gene is TRBV7-9, the J gene TRBJ1-4; D ambiguous. V dropped 2 bases and J dropped 4 bases, with 11 bases sitting between them. CDR1 SEHNR and CDR2 FQNEAQ come from the germline V gene (reference sequence). This CDR3 region has 15 residues. The CDR3 spells CASSLKSALNEKLFF. Written as DNA, the CDR3 is TGTGCCAGCAGCTTAAAGTCTGCCCTTAATGAAAAACTGTTTTTT.

There are a few counts of this clonotype. This chain uses TRBV20-1 with TRBJ2-7; a weak D match, TRBD2 (6 bases). V lost 6 bases to trimming and J lost 2 bases, with 23 bases between them. This CDR3 has 16 residues. Germline-derived CDR1 and CDR2 are DFQATT and SNEGSKA (reference sequence). The CDR3 coding sequence is TGCAGTGCCCCCCGGGGGTTAGGTGGGGTTCCCTACGAGCAGTACTTC. Its translation is CSAPRGLGGVPYEQYF.

The chain couples TRBV6-5 to TRBJ1-2; 7 nucleotides agree with TRBD1. The CDR3 runs 13 residues. With V trimmed by 6 bases and J by 7 bases, 8 bases remained unmatched. Germline CDR1 reads MNHEY; CDR2 reads SVGAGI. CDR3 loop: CASRQTGILGYTF. The DNA for the CDR3 is TGTGCCAGCAGACAGACAGGGATTCTTGGCTACACCTTC.

The V and J genes are TRBV5-1 and TRBJ1-2, with 7 bases matching TRBD1. The J segment lost 3 bases and the V segment lost 3 bases, leaving 11 bases of the junction unmatched. Per germline, CDR1 SGHRS and CDR2 YFSETQ. The CDR3 consists of 16 residues. The CDR3: CASSSPRQGGDYGYTF. The DNA for the CDR3 is TGCGCCAGCAGCTCGCCTCGACAGGGTGGGGACTATGGCTACACCTTC.

This clonotype turned up a few times. V is TRBV4-1 and J is TRBJ2-1; 11 bases agree with TRBD2. The CDR3 consists of 16 residues. V shed 1 base and J 14 bases; nucleotides not matched to a gene: 13. Germline V CDR1 and CDR2: MGHRA, YSYEKL. This CDR3 reads CASSQAASGGPDPEFF. The DNA for the CDR3 is TGCGCCAGCAGCCAAGCGGCTAGCGGGGGGCCAGACCCGGAGTTCTTC.

This clonotype has a handful of counts. V gene TRBV20-1 combines with J gene TRBJ2-7; TRBD2 might be the D (5 bases). The CDR3 consists of 14 residues. In germline, CDR1 is DFQATT, CDR2 SNEGSKA (reference sequence). V was cut by 2 bases and J by 7 bases, with 18 bases left in between. CDR3 nucleotide sequence: TGCAGTGCTAGACCTGGAGGCCATCCCTGGGAGCAGTACTTC. Translating gives CSARPGGHPWEQYF.

The chain joins TRBV6-5 to TRBJ2-5; D unresolved. CDR3 length: 15 residues. The V end lost 0 bases, the J end lost 3 bases, and 11 bases lay between the germline ends. Germline V gives CDR1 MNHEY, CDR2 SVGAGI. CDR3 loop: CASSYSTRYEETQYF. CDR3 in DNA: TGTGCCAGCAGTTACTCGACGCGGTATGAAGAGACCCAGTACTTC.

The chain employs TRBV7-3 and TRBJ2-1; 9 bases line up with TRBD1. CDR1 and CDR2 from the germline V gene are SGHTA and FQGTGA. The CDR3 extends over 17 amino acids. The V segment lost 1 base and the J segment 4 bases; nucleotides outside the gene matches: 8. DNA for the CDR3: TGTGCCAGCAGCTTAATCGGGACAGGGCCTTTATACAATGAGCAGTTCTTC. Translating gives CASSLIGTGPLYNEQFF.

The chain carries TRBV3-1 and TRBJ2-7, with TRBD2 as a possible D gene (6 bases). The CDR3 spans 14 residues. CDR1 is LGHDT and CDR2 is YNNKEL in the germline V gene (reference sequence). V shed 5 bases and J shed 3 bases, with 14 bases lying between them. The CDR3 bases are TGTGCCAGCAGCTGGGAGGAGGGTAACTACGAGCAGTACTTC. This translates into CASSWEEGNYEQYF.

This clonotype was recorded at least ten times. The chain has TRBV5-1 and TRBJ1-5; 8 bases match TRBD1. This CDR3 spans 15 amino acids. V was pared by 3 bases and J by 4 bases, with 6 bases of the junction left unmatched. Germline CDR1 reads SGHRS; CDR2 reads YFSETQ. DNA of the CDR3: TGCGCCAGCAGCTCGGATGGACAGGGAAATCAGCCCCAGCATTTT. Amino acids: CASSSDGQGNQPQHF.

This sequence joins TRBV6-2 or TRBV6-3 and TRBJ2-3; 8 bases line up with TRBD2. The CDR3 covers 16 residues. With 2 bases clipped from V and 6 bases from J, the junction kept 10 bases outside the gene matches. The germline gives CDR1 MNHEY, CDR2 SVGEGT. CDR3 in DNA: TGTGCCAGCAGTTACGAGGCGGGAGGACTGGCGGATACGCAGTATTTT. Translated: CASSYEAGGLADTQYF.

This CDR3 reads CASSFDGATEAFF. The CDR3 DNA is TGTGCCAGCAGCTTTGACGGGGCCACTGAAGCTTTCTTT. The V gene is TRBV6-5, the J gene TRBJ1-1, with D possibly matching TRBD1 (5 bases). CDR1 and CDR2 from the germline V gene are MNHEY and SVGAGI. The ends were cut back, 6 bases at V and 4 bases at J, with 12 bases in the middle. CDR3 length equals 13 residues.

The V gene is TRBV7-2, the J gene TRBJ2-5; the D gene is possibly TRBD2 (6 bases). The V and J ends lost 5 bases and 3 bases respectively, with 13 bases between them. Germline V gene lookup returns CDR1 SGHTA and CDR2 FQGNSA. This CDR3 spans 14 amino acids. CDR3 DNA sequence: TGTGCCAGCAGCCCCCGGTTAGCGGAAGAGACCCAGTACTTC. Protein: CASSPRLAEETQYF.

A few counts support this clonotype. The V call is TRBV7-9, the J call TRBJ1-1, with D perhaps matching TRBD1 (5 bases). The V gene's germline CDR1 is SEHNR and CDR2 FQNEAQ (reference sequence). There are 13 residues in the CDR3. V lost 6 bases and J 7 bases, leaving 15 bases between the germline ends. The CDR3 DNA reads as TGTGCCAGCAGTCCAGGGCGAGTTGGTGAAGCTTTCTTT. Encoded protein: CASSPGRVGEAFF.